The sequence of this T cell receptor beta chain was determined in a study of cytomegalovirus exposure and HLA in healthy donors (dated by TCRdb to the late 2010s). Regarding the research as a whole: An earlier analysis of roughly 570 of the donors reported over 250 Gb of sequence data and around 110 million unique TCR beta sequences obtained from about 170 million T cells. Every discovery cohort repertoire had been produced on one sequencing platform. To study patterns of TCR occurrence, a later analysis re-analyzed previously published TCR beta repertoires from 666 donors and added high-resolution HLA genotyping. The study used immunosequencing to profile the T cell repertoires of 666 subjects and linked those repertoires to cytomegalovirus serostatus. An early release that covered around 590 HLA-typed donors contained around 300 gigabases of sequencing data and about 93 million unique TCR sequences. Roughly 5 DR-DQ haplotypes were handled as single units for association and clustering, since linkage in the cohort was strong. The study combined high-throughput TCR immunosequencing, statistical association of individual TCRs with disease status, and machine learning to predict cytomegalovirus infection status. To decide whether each TCR beta V gene segment behaved as functional or pseudogenic, an earlier analysis of 587 of the donors relied on high-throughput TCR beta sequencing. The later analysis used no new phenotypic data to find candidate immune exposures, relying instead on TCR beta sequences and their occurrence across donors. The number of donors typed differed by locus, with roughly 620-630 for A, B, C, DRB1 and DQB1, around 560 for DQA1, 600 to 610 for DPA1, and some 470 for DPB1. On average, roughly 250,000 unique TCR beta nucleotide sequences were sequenced per donor among several hundred genotyped donors of the cohort, with roughly 20% of those sequences being non-productive. Besides the first cohort of 666 subjects, a separate validation cohort made up of roughly 120 different subjects was used. The study aimed to test whether cataloging public T cell receptors could reveal signatures of past pathogen exposure. HLA typing covered class I and class II loci at four-digit resolution. A later genetic analysis took genome-wide SNP genotypes for about three fifths of the roughly 700 donors and used that subset as a discovery cohort. Of the approximately 400 genotyped donors, around 81% fell in the genetic ancestry cluster associated with self-reported Caucasian donors. Alongside the repertoire data, information on donor age, sex, ethnicity and CMV serostatus was compiled. Study-level results and caveats: The only immune exposure information available for the cohort was CMV serostatus. A later analysis found that most CMV-associated TCR beta chains appeared HLA-restricted, with HLA associations seemingly driven largely by CMV exposure. A later analysis found that HLA-associated TCR beta chains were more clonally expanded and had lower generation probabilities than equally common non-associated chains. The study gave a list of around 170 TCR beta chains associated with cytomegalovirus. Because the 87-base-pair reads could not distinguish some IMGT-functional V segments, including TRBV6-2 and TRBV6-3, those segments were excluded. In a later analysis, TCR association rates were found to vary across HLA loci, with the most associated TCRs seen for DRB1 alleles and the fewest for HLA-C alleles. Presence/absence analyses assumed roughly uniform sequencing depth across donors, an assumption that may not hold. In vitro tests confirmed that a few of the cytomegalovirus-associated TCR beta chains recognize cytomegalovirus antigens. Linkage disequilibrium might explain the correlated functional status among segregating V segments, but an unknown experimental factor could not be excluded. Assigning TCR associations to individual alleles was difficult when HLA alleles, especially DR and DQ, strongly co-occurred. It was suggested by the authors that the approach could potentially be generalized to other disease states and immunological phenotypes. Because some donors lacked HLA typing at each locus, the association tests relied only on the typed subset. V-gene and J-gene trimming of TCR beta chains was associated with a missense DCLRE1C variant in a later genetic analysis, and the association was replicated in an independent cohort. Across donors, most TCR sequences were observed very rarely, whereas some public TCRs were present in many individuals. In an earlier analysis of roughly 560 of the donors, most TCR beta V segments were observed in productive rearrangements about 87% or about 30% of the time, broadly matching IMGT annotations. In this cohort, only TCR beta chains were sequenced, and detectable features were limited by the absence of alpha or paired-chain data. Compared with the 666-donor mean, donors in an Asian-associated ancestry cluster had fewer N-insertions in productive TCRs, according to a later genetic analysis. Cytomegalovirus status was reported to be diagnosed by the classifier with high specificity and sensitivity in both the original and validation cohorts. Roughly 17 rarely observed V segments, including chromosome 9 orphons, were excluded from the earlier analysis of several hundred of the donors because counts were too low. A further reported finding was that TCR beta sequences accurately predicted the HLA-A and HLA-B alleles for most subjects in the first cohort. According to a later analysis, parvovirus B19, influenza, CMV and Epstein-Barr virus appeared linked to several top co-occurrence clusters. A cluster of highly shared sequence variants was judged likely to be a technical artifact of the sequencing pipeline. At a false discovery rate of 0.05, a later analysis linked under 20,000 TCR beta sequences to specific HLA alleles.

To note about this clone: Its antigen specificity is not known. Nothing much larger sits one base from this clone, and base qualities are not available.

The germline V gene sets CDR1 to SGHTA and CDR2 to FQGTGA. There are 16 amino acids in the CDR3, from cysteine to phenylalanine inclusive. The DNA shown is the 48-base CDR3, in frame from base 1. Relative to germline, V is missing 4 bases and J is missing 2 bases, with 6 bases of the junction outside any gene match. The cohort was made up of 650 to 700 healthy bone marrow donors. At the time of sampling, all cohort members were nominally healthy, though unrecorded immune exposures were likely present. The donor tested CMV seronegative, placing the donor among the 352 seronegative members of the cohort. Every donor gave a peripheral blood sample, and the peripheral blood mononuclear cells from that sample were used for TCR beta sequencing. Genomic DNA extraction from the blood cell samples was performed with the Qiagen DNeasy Blood Extraction Kit. Receptor amplification or capture employed the immunoSEQ multiplex PCR assay. The multiplex PCR relied on a mix of 60 forward primers for TCR Vbeta segments and 13 reverse primers for TCR Jbeta segments. The CDR3 region of rearranged TCR beta genes was amplified from genomic DNA by a multiplex PCR assay. The Illumina HiSeq System was used to sequence the amplified TCR beta libraries as 87-base-pair reads. Per the authors' processing: A later analysis tallied tens of millions of unique TCR beta chains across the 700 or so repertoires, and approximately 12 million of those chains were shared by two or more donors. Raw reads were error-corrected and collapsed into unique sequences with a nearest-neighbor algorithm that merged closely related sequences to remove PCR and sequencing errors. To assign V, D and J gene segments, CDR3 sequences were aligned to IMGT reference sequences. Each retained sequence needed at least a six-nucleotide match to both a V gene segment and a J gene segment. Rearrangements were classified as productive when the CDR3 lacked stop codons and remained in frame with V and J, and all other rearrangements were classified as non-productive. CDR3 was defined by IMGT convention, running from the second conserved V-encoded cysteine to the conserved J-encoded phenylalanine. Sequences without an unambiguous match to a single V gene segment were excluded from the earlier analysis of about 640 of the donors. In an earlier analysis of several hundred of the donors, V segments were called functional above 56.7% productive rearrangements and were called segregating when the between-donor standard deviation exceeded 5%. A statistical classification framework was built for diagnosing cytomegalovirus status from the catalog of TCR beta chain sequences. A later analysis assigned V and J genes by comparing TCR nucleotide sequences with IMGT/GENE-DB human TR gene sequences. A later analysis assigned CDR3 sequences and most-parsimonious VDJ recombination scenarios with the TCRdist pipeline. A later analysis defined each TCR beta chain by its CDR3 amino acid sequence plus V-gene family, and excluded reads lacking a unique V-gene family. In a later analysis, around 650 highly shared, low-generation-probability nucleotide sequences were removed to address suspected cross-contamination and a sequencing artifact. In a later analysis, a clonal expansion index for each public chain was calculated from normalized within-repertoire ranks of inferred template counts. In a later analysis, generation probabilities were computed using a VDJ recombination model fitted to out-of-frame rearrangements, and the results were checked against IGoR. Hypergeometric tests were used in a later analysis to score TCR-TCR, TCR-HLA and TCR-CMV co-occurrence, with a repertoire-size bias correction applied to the TCR pairs. To estimate false discovery rates, a later analysis permuted the HLA or CMV assignments 20 times. In a later analysis, co-occurring TCRs were grouped using DBSCAN, and TCRdist sequence similarity was added for clustering within HLA-allele-positive subsets. Repertoires with fewer than 30,000 or more than 120,000 public chains, plus five repertoires with anomalous nucleotide sharing, were excluded from co-occurrence clustering. In its TCRdb copy, this immuneACCESS table keeps in-frame sequences only and misses some clones. Where compared with another copy, unresolved V genes explain less than half of these, and the others have no known cause. That table furnishes V, J and clone size, whereas the DNA furnished D and trimming. The sample has about 200,000 clones on record, roughly 80% of them singletons. Around 3.9% of the sample comes from the top ten.

The sequencing input was PBMCs. The rearrangement combines TRBV7-3 with TRBJ2-3, and 10 junction bases match TRBD2. The source of this sequence is a male donor in good health and CMV-seronegative. The CDR3 protein is CASSSRTSGHTDTQYF. The DNA sequence is given as TGTGCCAGCAGCTCCCGGACTAGCGGCCACACAGATACGCAGTATTTT.